A single sample gave rise to the 23 T cell receptor beta chains below, sequenced in a study of CD8 T cells in ankylosing spondylitis. Broader study findings: A motif of 7 or 8 highly homologous TCR beta variants was seen as apparently characteristic of ankylosing spondylitis blood.

Their antigens are not known. From the 5' RACE reads, TCRdb called clonotypes with MiXCR, one entry per CDR3 protein. The sample shows fewer than 750,000 distinct CDR3 sequences, 19% of them seen only once. Material for sequencing was blood, either unsorted or a sorted T cell fraction (not recorded which). The receptors here all came from a male donor with ankylosing spondylitis.

In its sample, this clonotype was seen a few times. DNA of the CDR3: TGCGCCAGCAGCAACTTACTAGTATCCTACGAGCAGTACTTC. It codes for CASSNLLVSYEQYF. The rearrangement uses TRBV5-1 and TRBJ2-7; the D gene is possibly TRBD2 (5 bases). The V end lost 4 bases, the J end lost 1 base, and 12 bases lay between the germline ends. Germline V gives CDR1 SGHRS, CDR2 YFSETQ. This CDR3 has 14 residues.

This chain joins TRBV29-1 and TRBJ2-7, with D maybe TRBD1 (5 bases). This CDR3 has 14 residues. CDR1 and CDR2 (germline): SQVTM, ANQGSEA. Trimming removed 4 bases at V and 7 bases at J, with 20 bases between. The CDR3 reads CSVVDDRPKREQYF. Here the CDR3 DNA reads TGCAGCGTTGTAGATGACAGACCTAAGAGGGAGCAGTACTTC.

This clonotype was observed a few times. This chain connects TRBV12-3 or TRBV12-4 to TRBJ1-2; no definite D call. V lost 6 bases and J 3 bases, leaving 17 bases between the germline ends. The CDR3 contains 15 residues. DNA of the CDR3: TGTGCCAGCAGCTCTGGGGTGAGCGTCTACTATGGCTACACCTTC. The encoded protein is CASSSGVSVYYGYTF.

The chain combines TRBV5-6 with TRBJ2-1, with a weak D call TRBD2 (5 bases). V shed 1 base and J shed 0 bases, with 11 bases lying between them. Germline V gene lookup returns CDR1 SGHDT and CDR2 YYEEEE. This CDR3 is built from 16 residues. CDR3 DNA: TGTGCCAGCAGCTTGCTTGTGGGGAGCTCCTACAATGAGCAGTTCTTC. Its protein product is CASSLLVGSSYNEQFF.

The chain links TRBV4-1 to TRBJ2-2, with D unclear. From germline, CDR1 is MGHRA and CDR2 YSYEKL. V lost 1 base to trimming and J lost 6 bases, with 6 bases between them. The CDR3 has 13 residues. DNA for the CDR3: TGCGCCAGCAGCCAAGCCGGGTCCGGGGAGCTGTTTTTT. It yields the protein CASSQAGSGELFF.

There are many counts of this clonotype. This chain links TRBV12-3 or TRBV12-4 with TRBJ1-2; D gene ambiguous. Trimming removed 11 bases at V and 6 bases at J, with 22 bases between. The CDR3 has 14 amino acids. The CDR3 sequence is CASRSGPSLHGYTF. CDR3 DNA sequence: TGTGCCTCAAGGTCCGGGCCAAGCCTACATGGCTACACCTTC.

This clonotype was counted between two and nine times. The chain uses TRBV12-3 or TRBV12-4 and TRBJ2-3; 7 bases align to TRBD2. Trimming took 8 bases from V and 5 from J; bases not matched to a gene: 7. The CDR3 consists of 13 residues. This CDR3 reads CASLAGVEDTQYF. The CDR3, as DNA: TGTGCCAGCCTGGCGGGAGTGGAAGATACGCAGTATTTT.

This clonotype was picked up many times. The V and J genes are TRBV28 and TRBJ2-7, with D unresolved. In germline, CDR1 is MDHEN, CDR2 SYDVKM. The CDR3 totals 12 residues. Trimming took off 3 bases at V and 3 bases at J, with 6 bases between the two ends. CDR3 in DNA: TGTGCCAGCAGTTTGCACAACTACGAGCAGTACTTC. It codes for CASSLHNYEQYF.

The chain employs TRBV11-2 and TRBJ2-5; D ambiguous. Trimming stripped 2 bases from V and 1 base from J, with 11 bases between. The germline V gene has CDR1 SGHAT and CDR2 FQNNGV. The CDR3 is made up of 15 amino acids. The CDR3 sequence: CASSLQFGFQETQYF. CDR3 nucleotides: TGTGCCAGCAGCTTACAGTTCGGGTTCCAAGAGACCCAGTACTTC.

This clonotype has at least ten counts. A read error may account for a junction end that differs from germline. V usage is TRBV5-1 and J usage is TRBJ2-1; D call uncertain. CDR3 length: 15 amino acids. CDR1 SGHRS and CDR2 YFSETQ come from the germline V gene. The CDR3 DNA sequence: TGCGCCAGCAGCTCCCTCGGATACTCCAACAATGAGCAGTTCTTC. Translating gives CASSSLGYSNNEQFF.

The rearrangement uses TRBV20-1 and TRBJ2-3, with D perhaps TRBD1 or TRBD2 (5 bases each). V was clipped by 4 bases and J by 0 bases, with 14 bases between them. The germline V gene has CDR1 DFQATT and CDR2 SNEGSKA (reference sequence). CDR3 length equals 15 residues. CDR3 sequence (DNA): TGCAGTGCTAATCGGGGCGTCGAGAGCACAGATACGCAGTATTTT. This encodes CSANRGVESTDTQYF.

This clonotype was detected a few times. The V call is TRBV24-1, the J call TRBJ1-2; the match to TRBD1 covers 7 bases. Germline trimming cut 6 bases from V and 4 bases from J; bases unmatched to any gene: 10. The CDR3 contains 15 residues. The germline V gene encodes CDR1 KGHDR and CDR2 SFDVKD. In DNA, the CDR3 is TGTGCCACCAGTATTGGGGCAGGGGGAACCTATGGCTACACCTTC. Translating it yields CATSIGAGGTYGYTF.

The chain couples TRBV2 to TRBJ1-5; TRBD1 is a possible D gene (6 bases). This CDR3 region has 14 residues. Trimming took off 5 bases at V and 5 bases at J, with 13 bases between the two ends. Germline V gene data show CDR1 as SNHLY and CDR2 as FYNNEI. The CDR3 coding sequence is TGTGCCAGCAGTCTCCGGGACACTTATCAGCCCCAGCATTTT. Translated, it gives CASSLRDTYQPQHF.

This rearrangement joins TRBV6-1 to TRBJ2-3, with 8 positions matching TRBD2. Germline CDR1 is MNHNS and CDR2 is SASEGT. The CDR3 is 15 residues long. Trimming at V came to 2 bases and at J to 4 bases, leaving 5 bases not matched to a gene. The CDR3 spells CASSEFPGGADTQYF. CDR3 DNA sequence: TGTGCCAGCAGTGAATTTCCGGGAGGGGCAGATACGCAGTATTTT.

In its sample, this clonotype was seen a few times. This chain links TRBV20-1 with TRBJ2-7, with 10 bases that match TRBD2. This CDR3 has 14 amino acids. CDR1 DFQATT and CDR2 SNEGSKA come from the germline V gene (reference sequence). Trimming took 4 bases from V and 2 from J; bases not matched to a gene: 5. The CDR3 DNA sequence: TGCAGTGCTAAGCCGAGCGGGAGGGCCTACGAGCAGTACTTC. Translation: CSAKPSGRAYEQYF.

Many counts were recorded for this clonotype. The chain recombines TRBV5-1 with TRBJ1-5; no reliable D call. The CDR3 is 15 amino acids. V gave up 0 bases and J gave up 6 bases, with 13 bases separating them. Germline V lookup: CDR1 SGHRS, CDR2 YFSETQ. The CDR3 nucleotides are TGCGCCAGCAGCTTGGGAGGAGGGCGGACTCAGCCCCAGCATTTT. Its translation is CASSLGGGRTQPQHF.

This clonotype came up a few times. The chain carries TRBV12-3 or TRBV12-4 and TRBJ2-7; no definite D call. The CDR3 runs to 16 residues. V lost 2 bases, J lost 2 bases, and 16 bases lay in between. The DNA of the CDR3 is TGTGCCAGCAGTTTATGGCTCCCAGCAAGACCCTACGAGCAGTACTTC. This encodes CASSLWLPARPYEQYF.

The table lists this clonotype with a few counts. This chain links TRBV5-1 with TRBJ1-1; 8 bases agree with TRBD1. V lost 4 bases, J lost 8 bases, and 13 bases stayed unmatched. The germline CDR1 and CDR2 sequences are SGHRS and YFSETQ. The CDR3 extends over 15 amino acids. The CDR3 nucleotides are TGCGCCAGCAGCCCTTCTGGGACAGGAGCCTTCGAAGCTTTCTTT. The encoded protein is CASSPSGTGAFEAFF.

This clonotype has only a few counts. In DNA, the CDR3 is TGTGCCAGCAGCCTCGACGGTAGGGCCTACAATGAGCAGTTCTTC. Amino acids: CASSLDGRAYNEQFF. This chain links TRBV12-3 or TRBV12-4 with TRBJ2-1; D call uncertain. The CDR3 length is 15 residues. V lost 6 bases to trimming and J lost 2 bases, with 14 bases between them.

The CDR3 nucleotides are TGCGCCAGCAGCTTACTAGCGGGAGAGAGGGGTGAGCAGTTCTTC. Its translation is CASSLLAGERGEQFF. This chain joins TRBV5-1 and TRBJ2-1, with 11 bases lining up with TRBD2. V gave up 2 bases and J gave up 9 bases; unmatched junction bases: 7. CDR1 and CDR2 (germline): SGHRS, YFSETQ. CDR3 length: 15 amino acids.

Only a few counts were recorded for this clonotype. The rearrangement links TRBV7-9 to TRBJ2-1, with 14 bases matching TRBD2. V trimming: 5 bases; J trimming: 4 bases; junction bases outside the gene matches: 7. Germline V lookup: CDR1 SEHNR, CDR2 FQNEAQ (reference sequence). This CDR3 is 17 amino acids long. CDR3 sequence reads: CASSPRLAGGSYNEQFF. The CDR3 DNA is TGTGCCAGCAGCCCCAGACTAGCGGGAGGGAGTTACAATGAGCAGTTCTTC.

In its sample, this clonotype was seen a few times. The chain links TRBV5-1 to TRBJ1-5, with a possible D match to TRBD1 (5 bases). Germline V CDR1 and CDR2: SGHRS, YFSETQ. The CDR3 runs to 15 residues. V was trimmed by 0 bases and J by 6 bases, leaving 13 bases between them. The chain's CDR3 is CASSLAPGIAQPQHF. CDR3 DNA: TGCGCCAGCAGCTTGGCTCCAGGGATCGCTCAGCCCCAGCATTTT.

The rearrangement links TRBV20-1 to TRBJ2-7, with D uncertain. The V gene lost 4 bases and the J gene lost 3 bases, with 19 bases spanning the gap. The CDR3 runs 15 residues. The V gene's germline CDR1 is DFQATT and CDR2 SNEGSKA (reference sequence). This chain's CDR3 is CSATPRTGLGYEQYF. For the CDR3, the DNA is TGCAGTGCTACACCTAGGACGGGTCTCGGCTACGAGCAGTACTTC.